The 10 T cell receptor beta chains below all came from one sample that was sequenced in a study of beta chain features in type 1 diabetes (dated by TCRdb to the late 2010s). Libraries were constructed by the immunoSEQ multiplex PCR assay. The High Capacity cDNA Reverse Transcription Kit was used to reverse transcribe all of the isolated RNA, meaning that expressed TCRB transcripts were what got sequenced. Entries here come from immuneACCESS through TCRdb and include only in-frame sequences with V and J called. Some clones fail to appear in such tables; in the studies checked, an unresolved V gene covers under half of the shortfall, and the cause of the remainder is unknown. For this sample there are about half a million clones; 30% appear just once. The top ten clonotypes cover around 0.065% of the sample. The specimen sequenced was naive CD4+ T cells from blood. The meaning of the sample's cell subset or site label: true naive CD4+ T cells. The receptors shown here come from a man younger than 30 in good health.

V and J are TRBV5-1 and TRBJ2-7; no clear D gene. V was shortened by 4 bases and J by 0 bases, with 5 bases between the two germline ends. The CDR3 has 12 residues. Per germline, CDR1 SGHRS and CDR2 YFSETQ. CDR3: CASSPPSYEQYF. The CDR3 DNA is TGCGCCAGCAGCCCGCCCTCCTACGAGCAGTACTTC. Complete variable domain (other parts from reference TRBV5-1 and TRBJ2-7): KAGVTQTPRYLIKTRGQQVTLSCSPISGHRSVSWYQQTPGQGLQFLFEYFSETQRNKGNFPGRFSGRQFSNSRSEMNVSTLELGDSALYLCASSPPSYEQYFGPGTRLTVT.

A few counts support this clone. The CDR3 sequence: CSVDPAGLDTQYF. The DNA of the CDR3 is TGCAGCGTTGACCCCGCTGGCTTGGATACGCAGTATTTT. V usage is TRBV29-1 and J usage is TRBJ2-3; D uncertain. Germline assignment: CDR1 SQVTM and CDR2 ANQGSEA. V was clipped by 3 bases and J by 6 bases, with 13 bases between them. The CDR3 has 13 amino acids.

The rearrangement joins TRBV7-9 to TRBJ2-5; the D gene could be TRBD1 or TRBD2 (5 bases each). The CDR3 has 15 amino acids. CDR1 SEHNR and CDR2 FQNEAQ come from the germline V gene (reference sequence). V was clipped by 5 bases and J by 5 bases, with 18 bases between them. CDR3 region: CASSEGPILRETQYF. Here the CDR3 DNA reads TGTGCCAGCAGCGAGGGACCGATTCTTCGGGAGACCCAGTACTTC. Complete variable domain (other parts from reference TRBV7-9 and TRBJ2-5): DTGVSQNPRHKITKRGQNVTFRCDPISEHNRLYWYRQTLGQGPEFLTYFQNEAQLEKSRLLSDRFSAERPKGSFSTLEIQRTEQGDSAMYLCASSEGPILRETQYFGPGTRLLVL.

This clone has a handful of counts. The same CDR3 arises from other DNA sequences in this sample as well. V usage is TRBV18 and J usage is TRBJ1-2; TRBD1 matches at 8 bases. The CDR3 sequence is 13 residues long. Per germline, CDR1 KGHSH and CDR2 LQKENI. With V trimmed by 3 bases and J by 4 bases, 1 base remained unmatched. The DNA of the CDR3 is TGTGCCAGCTCACCGACAGGGGTCTATGGCTACACCTTC. It translates to CASSPTGVYGYTF.

The chain carries TRBV5-1 and TRBJ2-3; 10 nucleotides align to TRBD2. J was trimmed by 5 bases and V by 2 bases; bases with no gene match: 8. The CDR3 contains 16 residues. Germline loops: CDR1 SGHRS, CDR2 YFSETQ. This CDR3 reads CASSLGLAGAGDTQYF. For the CDR3, the DNA is TGCGCCAGCAGCTTAGGGCTAGCGGGAGCTGGAGATACGCAGTATTTT.

In its sample, this clone was seen a few times. The chain recombines TRBV10-3 with TRBJ2-7; 7 nucleotides line up with TRBD1. The junction had 3 bases not matched to a gene; V was cut back by 5 bases and J by 2 bases. The CDR3 covers 13 residues. Germline-derived CDR1 and CDR2 are ENHRY and SYGVKD. The CDR3 reads CAISKTGPYEQYF. The CDR3, as DNA: TGTGCCATCAGTAAGACAGGGCCCTACGAGCAGTACTTC.

The sample holds a few counts of this clone. This chain links TRBV5-4 with TRBJ2-7; TRBD1 matches 9 bases. J was trimmed by 2 bases and V by 4 bases; bases with no gene match: 7. Germline-derived CDR1 and CDR2 are SGHNT and YYREEE (reference sequence). The CDR3 consists of 15 residues. The DNA for the CDR3 is TGTGCCAGCAGCAAAGGGACAGGGAACCCCTACGAGCAGTACTTC. Residues: CASSKGTGNPYEQYF.

The genes are TRBV10-3 and TRBJ2-7; the D is unclear. V was clipped by 2 bases and J by 0 bases, with 5 bases between them. Germline lookup yields CDR1 ENHRY and CDR2 SYGVKD. This CDR3 has 13 residues. The CDR3 DNA sequence: TGTGCCATCAGTGAGAACCCCTCCTACGAGCAGTACTTC. Residues: CAISENPSYEQYF.

This clone was seen a few times. This chain joins TRBV29-1 and TRBJ2-5; tentative D call: TRBD1 (5 bases). This CDR3 comprises 14 residues. Germline-derived CDR1 and CDR2 are SQVTM and ANQGSEA. V dropped 0 bases and J dropped 0 bases, with 8 bases sitting between them. The CDR3 reads CSVEDTGHQETQYF. The CDR3 coding sequence is TGCAGCGTTGAAGACACAGGCCACCAAGAGACCCAGTACTTC.

The V and J genes are TRBV5-4 and TRBJ2-1, with D perhaps TRBD2 (5 bases). V shed 4 bases and J shed 10 bases, with 12 bases lying between them. The CDR3 runs 12 residues. The germline CDR1 and CDR2 sequences are SGHNT and YYREEE (reference sequence). The CDR3, as DNA: TGTGCCAGCAGCCCTCCGAGGGCCGAGCAGTTCTTC. Protein: CASSPPRAEQFF. Supplemented by reference TRBV5-4 and TRBJ2-1, the full variable domain reads ETGVTQSPTHLIKTRGQQVTLRCSSQSGHNTVSWYQQALGQGPQFIFQYYREEENGRGNFPPRFSGLQFPNYSSELNVNALELDDSALYLCASSPPRAEQFFGPGTRLTVL.